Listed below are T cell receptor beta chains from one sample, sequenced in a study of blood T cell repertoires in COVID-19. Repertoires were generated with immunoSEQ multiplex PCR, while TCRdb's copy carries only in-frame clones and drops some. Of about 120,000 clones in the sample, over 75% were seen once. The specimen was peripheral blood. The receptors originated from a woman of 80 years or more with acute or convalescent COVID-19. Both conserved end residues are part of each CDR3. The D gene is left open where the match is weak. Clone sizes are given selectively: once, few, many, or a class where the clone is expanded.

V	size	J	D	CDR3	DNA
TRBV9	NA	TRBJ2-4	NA	CASSVMSGPKNIQYF	TGTGCCAGCAGCGTAATGTCAGGGCCCAAAAACATTCAGTACTTC
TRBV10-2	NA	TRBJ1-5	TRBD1	CASSRYGRGQRNSNQPQHF	TGCGCCAGCAGTCGGTATGGCAGGGGGCAAAGGAATAGCAATCAGCCCCAGCATTTT
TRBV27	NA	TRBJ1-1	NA	CASSLGGANTEAFF	TGTGCCAGCAGTTTAGGGGGGGCAAACACTGAAGCTTTCTTT
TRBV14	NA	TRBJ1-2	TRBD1	CASSQVPRTGGTRNYGYTF	TGTGCCAGCAGCCAAGTGCCCCGGACAGGGGGAACAAGGAACTATGGCTACACCTTC
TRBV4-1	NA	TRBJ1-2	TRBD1	CASSQDPTGGGYGYTF	TGCGCCAGCAGCCAAGATCCAACAGGGGGTGGCTATGGCTACACCTTC
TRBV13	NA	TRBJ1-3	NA	CASSRGTAPGNTIYF	TGTGCCAGCAGCCGCGGGACGGCCCCTGGAAACACCATATATTTT
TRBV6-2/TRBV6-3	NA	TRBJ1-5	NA	CASSGQPPMAQHF	TGTGCCAGCAGCGGACAACCTCCCATGGCCCAGCATTTT
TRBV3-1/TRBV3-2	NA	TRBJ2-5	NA	CASSQETSRTQYF	TGTGCCAGCAGCCAAGAAACTAGTCGGACCCAGTACTTC
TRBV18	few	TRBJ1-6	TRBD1	CASSPTGTGIGSPLHF	TGTGCCAGCTCACCAACCGGGACAGGGATCGGTTCACCCCTCCACTTT
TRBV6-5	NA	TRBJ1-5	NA	CAILPGVYSNQPQHF	TGTGCCATACTACCAGGGGTCTATAGCAATCAGCCCCAGCATTTT
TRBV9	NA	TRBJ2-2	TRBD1	CASSVGQGGYTGELFF	TGTGCCAGCAGCGTGGGACAGGGTGGTTACACCGGGGAGCTGTTTTTT
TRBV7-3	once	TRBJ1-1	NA	CASSLNIYTEAFF	TGTGCCAGCAGCTTAAATATCTACACTGAAGCTTTCTTT
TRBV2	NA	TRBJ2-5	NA	CASSGTGRETQYF	TGTGCCAGCAGTGGCACGGGTAGGGAGACCCAGTACTTC
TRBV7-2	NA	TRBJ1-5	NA	CASSPMGRGLDQPQHF	TGTGCCAGCAGCCCGATGGGTAGAGGGCTCGATCAGCCCCAGCATTTT
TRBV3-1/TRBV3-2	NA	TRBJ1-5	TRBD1	CASSQNAFTGASNQPQHF	TGTGCCAGCAGCCAAAACGCCTTTACAGGGGCCAGCAATCAGCCCCAGCATTTT
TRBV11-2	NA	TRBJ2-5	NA	CASSLLRVAETQYF	TGTGCCAGCAGCTTATTGCGGGTCGCCGAGACCCAGTACTTC
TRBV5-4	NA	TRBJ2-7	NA	CASSLEGRYEQYF	TGTGCCAGCAGCTTAGAGGGCCGCTACGAGCAGTACTTC
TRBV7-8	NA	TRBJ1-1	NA	CASSLGSGTEAFF	TGTGCCAGCAGCTTAGGATCAGGAACTGAAGCTTTCTTT
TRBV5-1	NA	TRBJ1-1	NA	CASSVNPGNTEAFF	TGCGCCAGCAGCGTAAACCCGGGAAACACTGAAGCTTTCTTT
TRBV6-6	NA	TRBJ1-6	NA	CASHGGSLGSPLHF	TGTGCCAGCCATGGGGGGTCCCTAGGGTCACCCCTCCACTTT
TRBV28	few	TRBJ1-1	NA	CASSSAGWDTEAFF	TGTGCCAGCAGTTCTGCGGGGTGGGACACTGAAGCTTTCTTT
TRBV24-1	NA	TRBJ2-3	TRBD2	CATSPRGGGTDTQYF	TGTGCCACCAGTCCTCGGGGGGGCGGCACAGATACGCAGTATTTT
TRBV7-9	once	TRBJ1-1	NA	CASSLASAGHTEAFF	TGTGCCAGCAGCTTAGCGTCGGCGGGTCACACTGAAGCTTTCTTT
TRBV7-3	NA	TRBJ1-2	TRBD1	CASSKRQGAQDGYTF	TGTGCCAGCAGCAAACGACAGGGGGCGCAGGATGGCTACACCTTC
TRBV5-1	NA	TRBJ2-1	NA	CASSLGRAGGYDEQFF	TGCGCCAGCAGCTTGGGCAGGGCCGGAGGGTACGATGAGCAGTTCTTC
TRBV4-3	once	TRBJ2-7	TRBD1	CASSVRTGTYEQYF	TGCGCCAGCAGCGTAAGGACAGGGACCTACGAGCAGTACTTC
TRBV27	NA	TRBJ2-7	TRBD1	CASSLFGTDFYEQYF	TGTGCCAGCAGTTTATTTGGGACAGACTTCTACGAGCAGTACTTC
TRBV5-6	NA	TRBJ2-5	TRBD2	CASNPSTGGWETQYF	TGTGCCAGCAACCCGTCAACCGGGGGGTGGGAGACCCAGTACTTC
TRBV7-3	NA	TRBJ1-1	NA	CASSLQGNTEAFF	TGTGCCAGCAGCTTACAGGGGAACACTGAAGCTTTCTTT
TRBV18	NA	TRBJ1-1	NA	CASSPEVGGTEAFF	TGTGCCAGCTCACCAGAGGTCGGGGGAACTGAAGCTTTCTTT
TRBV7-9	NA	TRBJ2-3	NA	CASSGALLSGYTDTQYF	TGTGCCAGCAGCGGGGCTCTTCTTTCGGGCTACACAGATACGCAGTATTTT
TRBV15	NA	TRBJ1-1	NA	CATSRETSLTNTEAFF	TGTGCCACCAGCAGAGAAACGAGCCTGACTAACACTGAAGCTTTCTTT
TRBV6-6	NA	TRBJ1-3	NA	CASSYSSRVGYTIYF	TGTGCCAGCAGTTACTCAAGCAGGGTTGGATACACCATATATTTT
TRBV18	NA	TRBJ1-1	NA	CASSPLRQARTTEAFF	TGTGCCAGCTCACCACTTAGACAGGCCCGGACCACTGAAGCTTTCTTT
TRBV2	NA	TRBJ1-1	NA	CASSISRGGNTEAFF	TGTGCCAGCAGTATCTCAAGGGGCGGGAACACTGAAGCTTTCTTT
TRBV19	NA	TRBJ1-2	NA	CASSRLGGDGYTF	TGTGCCAGTAGTCGATTGGGGGGGGATGGCTACACCTTC
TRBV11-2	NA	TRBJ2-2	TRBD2	CASSFGLAGGPAGELFF	TGTGCCAGCAGCTTCGGACTAGCGGGGGGGCCCGCCGGGGAGCTGTTTTTT